This entry lists 27 T cell receptor beta chains sequenced from one sample in a study of a mutant IDH1 vaccine in newly diagnosed glioma. Their specific antigens are unknown. As for time point: week 35, safety follow-up. One vaccine dose held 300 ug of mutant IDH1 20-mer peptide and came with topical imiquimod. Assay: immunoSEQ multiplex PCR; the TCRdb copy retains only in-frame clones and omits some. The sample records roughly 40,000 clones, roughly 80% being singletons. The sequences come from PBMCs, collected from a glioma patient whose treatment included an IDH1 peptide vaccine. The receptors here all came from a woman aged 45-60 years with glioma.

The chain uses TRBV7-9 and TRBJ2-1; D is perhaps TRBD1 (5 bases). Germline V lookup: CDR1 SEHNR, CDR2 FQNEAQ (reference sequence). The CDR3 is made up of 15 amino acids. Trimming pared 3 bases from V and 3 bases from J, leaving 12 bases between. CDR3 DNA sequence: TGTGCCAGCAGCTTTGGACACTCCGACTACAATGAGCAGTTCTTC. Translated, it gives CASSFGHSDYNEQFF.

The chain combines TRBV10-3 with TRBJ2-5; D not certain. Trimming pared 0 bases from V and 4 bases from J, leaving 3 bases between. CDR1 is ENHRY and CDR2 is SYGVKD in the germline V gene. The CDR3 length is 12 residues. As DNA, the CDR3 is TGTGCCATCAGTGAGTCATCAGAGACCCAGTACTTC. This gives the protein CAISESSETQYF.

This sequence joins TRBV7-2 and TRBJ2-5; D is ambiguous. CDR3 length equals 13 residues. The V and J ends lost 2 bases and 5 bases respectively, with 9 bases between them. CDR1 and CDR2 (germline): SGHTA, FQGNSA. The CDR3: CASSLQVRETQYF. In DNA, the CDR3 is TGTGCCAGCAGCTTACAGGTCCGGGAGACCCAGTACTTC. The whole variable domain, remainder taken from reference TRBV7-2 and TRBJ2-5, is GAGVSQSPSNKVTEKGKDVELRCDPISGHTALYWYRQSLGQGLEFLIYFQGNSAPDKSGLPSDRFSAERTGGSVSTLTIQRTQQEDSAVYLCASSLQVRETQYFGPGTRLLVL.

This clone was seen once. This chain links TRBV11-2 with TRBJ1-6; D unclear. The CDR3 contains 13 residues. Trimming took 0 bases from V and 13 from J, leaving 10 bases between them. The germline gives CDR1 SGHAT, CDR2 FQNNGV. The CDR3 bases are TGTGCCAGCAGCTTAGATCCTAACTCTCCCCTCCACTTT. Its translation: CASSLDPNSPLHF.

The V gene is TRBV21-1, the J gene TRBJ1-1. TRBV21-1 corresponds to a pseudogene. This CDR3 comprises 14 residues. CDR3 sequence reads: CASNPSREFAEAFF. Here the CDR3 DNA reads TGTGCCAGCAACCCTTCTCGGGAATTCGCTGAAGCTTTCTTT.

The chain employs TRBV29-1 and TRBJ1-4; D call uncertain. Germline V CDR1 and CDR2: SQVTM, ANQGSEA. This CDR3 comprises 13 residues. V was pared by 7 bases and J by 6 bases, with 15 bases between. The CDR3 coding sequence is TGCAGCGACCCGAGGACTAAGTATGAAAAACTGTTTTTT. Its protein is CSDPRTKYEKLFF.

The V call is TRBV19, the J call TRBJ1-1, with D possibly being TRBD1 (6 bases). This CDR3 region has 14 residues. V lost 7 bases, J lost 2 bases, and 14 bases lay in between. The germline CDR1 and CDR2 sequences are LNHDA and SQIVND (reference sequence). In DNA, the CDR3 is TGTGCCAGTACCCTCGACAGGTCAAACACTGAAGCTTTCTTT. The encoded protein is CASTLDRSNTEAFF.

The chain combines TRBV14 with TRBJ1-4; TRBD1 agrees at 7 bases. The CDR3 has 16 residues. V shed 0 bases and J 6 bases; nucleotides not matched to a gene: 7. Looked up from germline, CDR1 is SGHDN and CDR2 is FVKESK. The CDR3 protein is CASSQEGGGPHEKLFF. The CDR3 coding sequence is TGTGCCAGCAGCCAAGAGGGAGGGGGCCCTCATGAAAAACTGTTTTTT.

This clone has just one count. This chain links TRBV5-1 with TRBJ1-2; D is uncertain. CDR3 length: 14 amino acids. Germline V gene data show CDR1 as SGHRS and CDR2 as YFSETQ. The V end was cut by 0 bases, the J end by 5 bases, with 11 bases between. The CDR3 is CASSLERSRYGYTF. The CDR3 bases are TGCGCCAGCAGCTTGGAGAGGAGTAGATATGGCTACACCTTC.

The chain uses TRBV5-5 and TRBJ1-5, with 10 bases aligning to TRBD1. The germline V gene encodes CDR1 SGHKS and CDR2 YYEKEE (reference sequence). This CDR3 comprises 17 residues. Germline trimming cut 0 bases from V and 0 bases from J; bases unmatched to any gene: 3. The CDR3 protein is CASSLEDRGNSNQPQHF. In nucleotides, the CDR3 is TGTGCCAGCAGCTTGGAGGACAGGGGGAATAGCAATCAGCCCCAGCATTTT.

The V and J genes are TRBV7-9 and TRBJ2-7; TRBD1 or TRBD2 may be the D gene (6 bases each). The germline V gene encodes CDR1 SEHNR and CDR2 FQNEAQ (reference sequence). The germline V and J ends were trimmed by 6 bases and 6 bases, with 18 bases remaining between them. This CDR3 has 14 residues. The CDR3 loop reads CASRAGTSSLEQYF. The DNA for the CDR3 is TGTGCCAGCAGGGCGGGGACAAGCTCGCTCGAGCAGTACTTC.

The chain joins TRBV20-1 to TRBJ2-7; 7 bases line up with TRBD1. The junction had 5 bases not matched to a gene; V was cut back by 6 bases and J by 6 bases. There are 11 residues in the CDR3. CDR1 is DFQATT, CDR2 SNEGSKA, per germline (reference sequence). CDR3 nucleotides: TGCAGTGCCCAACAGGGGAGCGAGCAGTACTTC. Protein product: CSAQQGSEQYF.

The V call is TRBV10-2, the J call TRBJ1-2, with unresolved D. This CDR3 has 13 amino acids. V lost 3 bases, J lost 8 bases, and 13 bases lay in between. CDR1 and CDR2 (germline): WSHSY, SAAADI. In DNA, the CDR3 is TGCGCCAGCAGTGATAGTGGCAGAACAGGCTACACCTTC. Its translation: CASSDSGRTGYTF.

V is TRBV9 and J is TRBJ1-5, with 10 bases identical to TRBD1. Germline loops: CDR1 SGDLS, CDR2 YYNGEE. Trimming at V came to 0 bases and at J to 12 bases, leaving 6 bases not matched to a gene. This CDR3 contains 14 residues. The CDR3: CASSVGFGTGDQHF. The CDR3 DNA reads as TGTGCCAGCAGCGTAGGGTTCGGGACAGGGGACCAGCATTTT.

The chain recombines TRBV4-2 with TRBJ1-5, with 8 positions matching TRBD1. From germline, CDR1 is LGHNA and CDR2 YNFKEQ. The CDR3 is 17 amino acids. The V gene end was trimmed by 1 base and the J gene end by 3 bases; junction bases not matched to a gene: 8. As DNA, the CDR3 is TGTGCCAGCAGCCAAGGAATCAGGGGGCGTCTCAATCAGCCCCAGCATTTT. This sequence encodes CASSQGIRGRLNQPQHF.

This clone was detected only once. The chain is built from TRBV11-2 and TRBJ2-7, with D tentatively TRBD2 (6 bases). Germline CDR1 is SGHAT and CDR2 is FQNNGV. The CDR3 consists of 16 residues. Between the trimmed V and J ends, which lost 1 base and 3 bases, there was a span of 16 bases. CDR3 sequence reads: CASSLVSGTGDYEQYF. CDR3 sequence (DNA): TGTGCCAGCAGCTTAGTCTCCGGGACGGGGGACTACGAGCAGTACTTC.

The V and J genes are TRBV6-5 and TRBJ1-1; unclear D gene. The CDR3 contains 13 residues. Germline CDR1 reads MNHEY; CDR2 reads SVGAGI. V gave up 1 base and J gave up 4 bases, with 7 bases separating them. The CDR3 loop is CASSYFRGTEAFF. The CDR3 DNA is TGTGCCAGCAGTTACTTCCGGGGCACTGAAGCTTTCTTT.

This clone was counted between two and nine times. The chain employs TRBV18 and TRBJ1-1; the match to TRBD1 covers 8 bases. This CDR3 region has 15 residues. Germline trimming cut 3 bases from V and 4 bases from J; bases unmatched to any gene: 7. CDR1 and CDR2 from the germline V gene are KGHSH and LQKENI. CDR3 coding DNA: TGTGCCAGCTCACCCGACAGGGGCCCAATCACTGAAGCTTTCTTT. This encodes CASSPDRGPITEAFF. Using reference TRBV18 and TRBJ1-1 for the parts outside the CDR3, the full variable domain is NAGVMQNPRHLVRRRGQEARLRCSPMKGHSHVYWYRQLPEEGLKFMVYLQKENIIDESGMPKERFSAEFPKEGPSILRIQQVVRGDSAAYFCASSPDRGPITEAFFGQGTRLTVV.

This clone has just a few counts. This chain uses TRBV4-3 with TRBJ1-4, with a weak D call TRBD1 (6 bases). The V end lost 0 bases, the J end lost 8 bases, and 7 bases lay between the germline ends. The CDR3 has 13 residues. CDR1 is LGHNA and CDR2 is YSLEER in the germline V gene. The CDR3 reads CASSQETGEKLFF. The CDR3, as DNA: TGCGCCAGCAGCCAAGAAACAGGGGAAAAACTGTTTTTT.

The genes are TRBV5-4 and TRBJ1-6; 9 nucleotides agree with TRBD1. Germline V gene sequence: CDR1 SGHNT, CDR2 YYREEE (reference sequence). J was trimmed by 9 bases and V by 4 bases; bases with no gene match: 14. This CDR3 contains 17 residues. DNA of the CDR3: TGTGCCAGCAGCCGTCCCGGGACAGGGACAGGAAGTTCACCCCTCCACTTT. Its translation: CASSRPGTGTGSSPLHF.

The genes are TRBV6-6 and TRBJ1-2; D is uncertain. The CDR3 has 12 amino acids. V was clipped by 2 bases and J by 0 bases, with 1 base between them. The germline CDR1 and CDR2 sequences are MNHNY and SVGAGI (reference sequence). The CDR3 spells CASSYTNYGYTF. DNA of the CDR3: TGTGCCAGCAGTTACACTAACTATGGCTACACCTTC.

The gene calls are TRBV5-1 and TRBJ2-1; the D gene could be TRBD1 or TRBD2 (7 bases each). Germline V gene sequence: CDR1 SGHRS, CDR2 YFSETQ. This CDR3 is built from 16 residues. With 4 bases removed from V and 2 bases from J, the gap between germline ends came to 16 bases. The CDR3 here is CASSQAGQPAYNEQFF. DNA of the CDR3: TGCGCCAGCAGCCAAGCGGGACAGCCAGCCTACAATGAGCAGTTCTTC.

As to this clone: One end of the junction varies from germline; a read error may be responsible. The CDR3 DNA reads as TGTGCCAGCAGCCTTGGATTCGGGACTAGCATGGATTTT. As protein: CASSLGFGTSMDF. The genes are TRBV7-9 and TRBJ2-3, with 9 nucleotides matching TRBD2. Per germline, CDR1 SEHNR and CDR2 FQNEAQ (reference sequence). This CDR3 is 13 amino acids long.

Comment on this clone: One end of the junction is discordant with germline, which a read error may explain. The chain is built from TRBV29-1 and TRBJ2-7; 10 nucleotides line up with TRBD1. Germline V lookup: CDR1 SQVTM, CDR2 ANQGSEA. This CDR3 is 13 amino acids long. The CDR3 bases are TGCAGCGTTGAAGAATTGGGACAGGGGATCGGTCACTTC. It translates to CSVEELGQGIGHF.

The genes are TRBV9 and TRBJ1-2; D ambiguous. Trimming pared 3 bases from V and 1 base from J, leaving 7 bases between. This CDR3 region has 13 residues. Germline V gene data show CDR1 as SGDLS and CDR2 as YYNGEE. The CDR3 region is CASSAVGNYGYTF. In DNA form, the CDR3 reads TGTGCCAGCAGCGCGGTGGGTAACTATGGCTACACCTTC. Variable domain in full (rest from reference TRBV9 and TRBJ1-2): DSGVTQTPKHLITATGQRVTLRCSPRSGDLSVYWYQQSLDQGLQFLIQYYNGEERAKGNILERFSAQQFPDLHSELNLSSLELGDSALYFCASSAVGNYGYTFGSGTRLTVV.

This chain connects TRBV5-1 to TRBJ2-7; D may be TRBD1 or TRBD2 (5 bases each). V lost 4 bases and J lost 1, with 12 bases in between. The germline V gene has CDR1 SGHRS and CDR2 YFSETQ. The CDR3 has 14 residues. Here the CDR3 DNA reads TGCGCCAGCAGCCGCCGGGACGGGTCCTACGAGCAGTACTTC. This encodes CASSRRDGSYEQYF.

The chain links TRBV15 to TRBJ1-1, with D unclear. The CDR3 covers 14 residues. Trimming left V 0 bases short and J 4 bases short, with 9 bases between. Germline CDR1 and CDR2: LNHNV and YYDKDF (reference sequence). The CDR3 sequence is CATSRDLTGTEAFF. The CDR3 DNA follows: TGTGCCACCAGCAGAGACTTGACGGGCACTGAAGCTTTCTTT. The full variable domain, completed using reference TRBV15 and TRBJ1-1, is DAMVIQNPRYQVTQFGKPVTLSCSQTLNHNVMYWYQQKSSQAPKLLFHYYDKDFNNEADTPDNFQSRRPNTSFCFLDIRSPGLGDTAMYLCATSRDLTGTEAFFGQGTRLTVV.